The 7 T cell receptor beta chains reported below all come from one sample, sequenced in a study of T cell responses to AZD1222 COVID-19 vaccine. Sequenced by immunoSEQ multiplex PCR; TCRdb stores in-frame clones only, minus some. Of around 78,000 clones in the sample, around 90% were seen once. The input for sequencing was peripheral blood, taken on day 0 of AZD1222 vaccination. These receptors originate from an adult in good health.

The chain carries TRBV30 and TRBJ2-7; 8 bases fit TRBD1. V was pared by 3 bases and J by 4 bases, with 5 bases of the junction left unmatched. CDR3 length: 13 residues. Per germline, CDR1 GTSNPN and CDR2 SVGIG (reference sequence). This chain's CDR3 is CAWSGQGRYEQYF. CDR3 nucleotide sequence: TGTGCCTGGAGCGGACAGGGAAGATACGAGCAGTACTTC.

The chain links TRBV12-3 or TRBV12-4 to TRBJ1-5; D is perhaps TRBD1 (5 bases). There are 13 residues in the CDR3. Deletions cut 4 bases from V and 5 bases from J, with 9 bases between. In nucleotides, the CDR3 is TGTGCCAGCAGTTCGCAGGGTGATCAGCCCCAGCATTTT. Translating gives CASSSQGDQPQHF.

The chain has TRBV7-2 and TRBJ1-1; D possibly corresponds to TRBD1 (5 bases). V was clipped by 0 bases and J by 1 base, with 9 bases between them. This CDR3 region has 15 residues. Germline V gives CDR1 SGHTA, CDR2 FQGNSA. The CDR3: CASSLAGTKNTEAFF. The DNA of the CDR3 is TGTGCCAGCAGCTTAGCGGGGACCAAGAACACTGAAGCTTTCTTT. The full variable domain, rest sourced from reference TRBV7-2 and TRBJ1-1, is GAGVSQSPSNKVTEKGKDVELRCDPISGHTALYWYRQSLGQGLEFLIYFQGNSAPDKSGLPSDRFSAERTGGSVSTLTIQRTQQEDSAVYLCASSLAGTKNTEAFFGQGTRLTVV.

The chain couples TRBV19 to TRBJ2-2; 9 nucleotides align to TRBD1. After removal of 4 bases from V and 5 bases from J, the junction contained 8 bases not matched to a gene. In germline, CDR1 is LNHDA, CDR2 SQIVND (reference sequence). This CDR3 spans 16 amino acids. The CDR3 nucleotides read TGTGCCAGTAGTACCGCGGGACAGGGAAGGACCGGGGAGCTGTTTTTT. Its translation: CASSTAGQGRTGELFF.

The gene calls are TRBV28 and TRBJ2-2, with no clear D. CDR1 is MDHEN, CDR2 SYDVKM, per germline. This CDR3 has 12 residues. Trimming stripped 5 bases from V and 4 bases from J, with 5 bases between. The CDR3 nucleotides are TGTGCCAGCAGTCTCACCACCGGGGAGCTGTTTTTT. Translated, it gives CASSLTTGELFF. The complete variable domain, with remaining parts taken from reference TRBV28 and TRBJ2-2, reads DVKVTQSSRYLVKRTGEKVFLECVQDMDHENMFWYRQDPGLGLRLIYFSYDVKMKEKGDIPEGYSVSREKKERFSLILESASTNQTSMYLCASSLTTGELFFGEGSRLTVL.

This chain uses TRBV18 with TRBJ2-7; the D is unclear. Germline assignment: CDR1 KGHSH and CDR2 LQKENI. The CDR3 is 17 amino acids. The ends were cut back, 3 bases at V and 2 bases at J, with 20 bases in the middle. The CDR3 region is CASSPFLNDGTTYEQYF. The DNA for the CDR3 is TGTGCCAGCTCACCCTTTCTTAATGACGGTACTACCTACGAGCAGTACTTC.

DNA of the CDR3: TGCAGCGTTGATCAGCGCCCTAACTATGGCTACACCTTC. Encoded protein: CSVDQRPNYGYTF. This chain joins TRBV29-1 and TRBJ1-2; no definite D call. The germline V gene has CDR1 SQVTM and CDR2 ANQGSEA. The CDR3 is 13 residues long. V lost 3 bases, J lost 0 bases, and 8 bases lay in between. The whole variable domain, remainder taken from reference TRBV29-1 and TRBJ1-2, is SAVISQKPSRDICQRGTSLTIQCQVDSQVTMMFWYRQQPGQSLTLIATANQGSEATYESGFVIDKFPISRPNLTFSTLTVSNMSPEDSSIYLCSVDQRPNYGYTFGSGTRLTVV.